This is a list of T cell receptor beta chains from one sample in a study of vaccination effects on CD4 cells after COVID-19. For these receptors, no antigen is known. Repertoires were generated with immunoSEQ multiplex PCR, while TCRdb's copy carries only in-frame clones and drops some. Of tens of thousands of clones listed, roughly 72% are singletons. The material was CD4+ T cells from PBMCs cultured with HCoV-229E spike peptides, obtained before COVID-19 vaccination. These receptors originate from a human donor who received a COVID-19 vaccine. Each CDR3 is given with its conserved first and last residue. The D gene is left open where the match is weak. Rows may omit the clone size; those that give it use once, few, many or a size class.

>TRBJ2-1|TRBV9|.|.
TGTGCCAGCAGCCCGGGGCCTTACAATGAGCAGTTCTTC
CASSPGPYNEQFF
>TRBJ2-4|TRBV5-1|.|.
TGCGCCAGCTCAATAGGGGGGGCTCGGAACATTCAGTACTTC
CASSIGGARNIQYF
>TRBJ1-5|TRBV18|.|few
TGTGCCAGCTCACCACAGGGGCCGAATAGCAATCAGCCCCAGCATTTT
CASSPQGPNSNQPQHF
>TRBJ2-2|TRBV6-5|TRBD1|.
TGTGCCAGCAGCCCGGACAGGGGAAGGACCGGGGAGCTGTTTTTT
CASSPDRGRTGELFF
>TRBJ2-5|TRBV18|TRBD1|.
TGTGCCAGCTCACTTCAGACAGGGGATGAGACCCAGTACTTC
CASSLQTGDETQYF
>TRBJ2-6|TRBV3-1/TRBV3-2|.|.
TGTGCCAGCAGCCAAGAGCCCCTACCCTCTGGGGCCAACGTCCTGACTTTC
CASSQEPLPSGANVLTF
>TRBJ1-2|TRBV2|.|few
TGTGCCAGCAGTCCTCCCCAGAGATATGGCTACACCTTC
CASSPPQRYGYTF
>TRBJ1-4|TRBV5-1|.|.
TGCGCCAGCAGCTTGGTGAATGCCGCTAATGAAAAACTGTTTTTT
CASSLVNAANEKLFF
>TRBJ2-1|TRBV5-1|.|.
TGCGCCAGCAGTAGAGGACCCGACAATGAGCAGTTCTTC
CASSRGPDNEQFF
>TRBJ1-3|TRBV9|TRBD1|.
TGTGCCAGCAGCGGAGGGAGGACAGGGGCTGGAAACACCATATATTTT
CASSGGRTGAGNTIYF
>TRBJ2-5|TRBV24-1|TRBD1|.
TGTGCCACCAGTGACCCGCAGGGGGCTTGGGAGACCCAGTACTTC
CATSDPQGAWETQYF
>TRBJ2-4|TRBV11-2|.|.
TGTGCCAGCAGCTTAGGGGGCGTCAACATTCAGTACTTC
CASSLGGVNIQYF
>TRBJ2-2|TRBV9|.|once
TGTGCCAGCAGCGTAGGGGCAGGGACGGAAGACACCGGGGAGCTGTTTTTT
CASSVGAGTEDTGELFF
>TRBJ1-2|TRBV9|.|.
TGTGCCAGCAGCGTAGATCGGGAAGGGGGAAACTATGGCTACACCTTC
CASSVDREGGNYGYTF
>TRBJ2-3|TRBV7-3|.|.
TGTGCCAGCAGCCAAGGGGGGTCTATTAGCACAGATACGCAGTATTTT
CASSQGGSISTDTQYF
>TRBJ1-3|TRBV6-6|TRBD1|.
TGTGCCAGCAGTTATCCGACAGGGTCTGGAAACACCATATATTTT
CASSYPTGSGNTIYF
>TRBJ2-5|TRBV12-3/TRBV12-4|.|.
TGTGCCAGCAGTTTGGGAGAGACCCAGTACTTC
CASSLGETQYF
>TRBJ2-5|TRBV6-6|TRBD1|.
TGTGCCAGCAGTTTAGGACAGGGGGCGTCGGAGACCCAGTACTTC
CASSLGQGASETQYF
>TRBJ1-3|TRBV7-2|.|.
TGTGCCAGCAGCCCCCGACGGGGTATCTCTGGAAACACCATATATTTT
CASSPRRGISGNTIYF
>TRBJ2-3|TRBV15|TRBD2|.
TGTGCCACCAGCAGAGATCGGGGGGGGGCTAGCACAGATACGCAGTATTTT
CATSRDRGGASTDTQYF
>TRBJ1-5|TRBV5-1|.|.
TGCGCCAGCCGACCAGGAACTGGGGCGGGACAGCCCCAGCATTTT
CASRPGTGAGQPQHF
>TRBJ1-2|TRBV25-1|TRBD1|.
TGTGCCAGCAGGGGGACAGCTAGTATTAATGGCTACACCTTC
CASRGTASINGYTF
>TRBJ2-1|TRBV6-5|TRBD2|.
TGTGCCAGCAGTTACTCCGCGGGAGCCTACAATGAGCAGTTCTTC
CASSYSAGAYNEQFF
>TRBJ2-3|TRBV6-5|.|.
TGTGCCAGCAGTCCGGGACCCCACCAATCTAATACGCAGTATTTT
CASSPGPHQSNTQYF
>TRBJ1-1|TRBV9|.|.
TGTGCCAGCAGCGTAGAGGGGGACACTGAAGCTTTCTTT
CASSVEGDTEAFF
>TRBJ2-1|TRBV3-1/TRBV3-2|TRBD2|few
TGTGCCAGCAGCCGGACTACTAGCGGGGGCCCCTCCAATGAGCAGTTCTTC
CASSRTTSGGPSNEQFF
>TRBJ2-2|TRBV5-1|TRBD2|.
TGCGCCAGCAATCTAGCGGGGGACGGCGGGGAGCTGTTTTTT
CASNLAGDGGELFF
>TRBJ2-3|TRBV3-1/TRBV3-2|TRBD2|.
TGTGCCAGCAGCCCGGACGGGGGGGGGAGTACAGATACGCAGTATTTT
CASSPDGGGSTDTQYF
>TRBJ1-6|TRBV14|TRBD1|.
TGTGCCAGCAGCCTCGGGACAGGGGGTGAGGGTTCACCCCTCCACTTT
CASSLGTGGEGSPLHF
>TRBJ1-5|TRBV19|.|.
TGTGCCAGTAGTGAACAGGCTGCCGGTCAGCCCCAGCATTTT
CASSEQAAGQPQHF
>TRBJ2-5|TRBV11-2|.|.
TGTGCCAGCAGCCCGAGGGGTGGGACGGGAGAGACCCAGTACTTC
CASSPRGGTGETQYF
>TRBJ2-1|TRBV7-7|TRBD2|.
TGTGCCAGCAGCTTAGCAGCGGGGGTGCCGGGGAATGAGCAGTTCTTC
CASSLAAGVPGNEQFF
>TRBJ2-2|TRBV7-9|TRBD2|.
TGTGCCAGCAGCCTGCGGGGGGAGGCCGGGGAGCTGTTTTTT
CASSLRGEAGELFF